A selection of T cell receptor beta chains follows, all from one sample in a study of blood T cell repertoires in COVID-19. Here immunoSEQ multiplex PCR was the method, and the copy in TCRdb shows in-frame clones only, minus some. This table holds about 240,000 clones, around four fifths found once. Sequencing used peripheral blood. These receptors originate from a woman in her sixties or seventies with active or convalescent COVID-19. Both conserved end residues are part of each CDR3. A D gene is named only where the DNA matches it firmly. The size of a clone is reported for some rows only, either as once, few or many, or as a class for expanded clones.

v_gene	d_gene	abundance	j_gene	CDR3nt	CDR3aa
TRBV19	-	-	TRBJ1-1	TGTGCCAGTAGTATGCGGGACGGACTGTTCAGGGCTTTCTTT	CASSMRDGLFRAFF
TRBV19	TRBD1	few	TRBJ2-3	TGTGCCAGTGGGACAGGGGACACAGATACGCAGTATTTT	CASGTGDTDTQYF
TRBV6-5	TRBD1	-	TRBJ1-3	TGTGCCAGCAGTCACCGACCAGGGGGTGGAAACACCATATATTTT	CASSHRPGGGNTIYF
TRBV4-1	-	-	TRBJ1-4	TGCGCCAGCAGCCAAGATGGGAGGTTTAATGAAAAACTGTTTTTT	CASSQDGRFNEKLFF
TRBV11-2	-	many	TRBJ2-5	TGTGCCAGCAGCGTCAGACTTCGAGACCAAGAGACCCAGTACTTC	CASSVRLRDQETQYF
TRBV5-8	-	-	TRBJ2-1	TGTGCCAGCAGCCGAGGGTTCTCCTACAATGAGCAGTTCTTC	CASSRGFSYNEQFF
TRBV6-6	TRBD1	-	TRBJ2-2	TGTGCCAGCACCCGGGACAGCACCGGGGAGCTGTTTTTT	CASTRDSTGELFF
TRBV6-4	TRBD1	-	TRBJ1-2	TGTGCCAGCAGCCAGGGGGAACGAGGCTATGGCTACACCTTC	CASSQGERGYGYTF
TRBV3-1/TRBV3-2	TRBD2	once	TRBJ2-3	TGTGCCAGCAGCCGCGGGGGGACAGATACGCAGTATTTT	CASSRGGTDTQYF
TRBV3-1/TRBV3-2	TRBD1	-	TRBJ1-1	TGTGCCAGCAGCTTACAGGGGGATGGCACTGAAGCTTTCTTT	CASSLQGDGTEAFF
TRBV30	-	-	TRBJ1-3	TGTGCCTGGAGTAGGGCAGGGGATTTAGGAAACACCATATATTTT	CAWSRAGDLGNTIYF
TRBV12-1	-	-	TRBJ2-3	TGTGCCAGCAGCCGACCGGGACTAGCGGGGAAGTATAGCACAGATACGCAGTATTTT	CASSRPGLAGKYSTDTQYF
TRBV4-3	-	-	TRBJ1-2	TGCGCCAGCAGCCCACGGGGTATTATTGGTAACTATGGCTACACCTTC	CASSPRGIIGNYGYTF
TRBV18	TRBD1	-	TRBJ1-2	TGTGCCAGCTCCCCATCCGGGACAGCCACAGTCGGTGGCTACACCTTC	CASSPSGTATVGGYTF
TRBV30	-	-	TRBJ2-1	TGTGCCTGGGGTGAGATCAGGGGCAATGAGCAGTTCTTC	CAWGEIRGNEQFF